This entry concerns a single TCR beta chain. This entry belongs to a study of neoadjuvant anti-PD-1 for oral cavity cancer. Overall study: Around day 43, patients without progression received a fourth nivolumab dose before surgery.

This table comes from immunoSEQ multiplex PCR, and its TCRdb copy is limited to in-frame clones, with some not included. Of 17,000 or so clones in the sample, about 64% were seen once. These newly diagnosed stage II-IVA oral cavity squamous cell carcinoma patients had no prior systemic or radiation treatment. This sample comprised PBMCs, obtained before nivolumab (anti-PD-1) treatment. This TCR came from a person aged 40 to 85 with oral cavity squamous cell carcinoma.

In nucleotides, the CDR3 is TGTGCCACCAGGACACTCAACACCGGGGAGCTGTTTTTT. Its translation is CATRTLNTGELFF. The chain couples TRBV2 to TRBJ2-2, with a tentative D call TRBD1 (5 bases). The CDR3 is 13 residues long. The ends were cut back, 10 bases at V and 2 bases at J, with 11 bases in the middle. Germline V CDR1 and CDR2: SNHLY, FYNNEI.